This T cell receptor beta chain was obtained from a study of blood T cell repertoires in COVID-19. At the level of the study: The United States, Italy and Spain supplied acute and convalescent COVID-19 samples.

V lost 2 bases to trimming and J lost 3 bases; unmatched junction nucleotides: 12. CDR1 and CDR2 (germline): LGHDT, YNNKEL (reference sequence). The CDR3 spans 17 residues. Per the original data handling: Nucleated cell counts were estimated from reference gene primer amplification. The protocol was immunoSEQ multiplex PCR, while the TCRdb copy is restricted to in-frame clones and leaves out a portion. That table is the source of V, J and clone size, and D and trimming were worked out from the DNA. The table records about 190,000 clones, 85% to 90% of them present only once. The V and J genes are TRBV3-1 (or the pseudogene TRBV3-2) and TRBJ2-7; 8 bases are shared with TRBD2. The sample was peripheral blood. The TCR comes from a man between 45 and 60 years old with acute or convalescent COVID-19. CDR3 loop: CASSQCCGGPSFYEQYV. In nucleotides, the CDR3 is TGTGCCAGCAGCCAATGTTGCGGGGGGCCTAGCTTCTACGAGCAGTACGTC.